Listed below are T cell receptor beta chains from one sample, sequenced in a study of cytomegalovirus exposure and HLA in healthy donors. Some clones are missing from TCRdb's copy, which holds only in-frame ones; the method was immunoSEQ multiplex PCR. The data show roughly 150,000 clones, roughly 80% seen once. What was sequenced was PBMCs. These receptors were taken from a man aged 25-45 years in good health and CMV-seropositive. Both conserved end residues are part of each CDR3. The D gene is left open where the match is weak. Where a row states a size, it is once, few, many or the class of an expanded clone; other rows omit it.

j_gene: TRBJ1-4; abundance: -; len: 14; v_gene: TRBV6-6; d_gene: -; CDR3nt: TGTGCCAGCAGCCCCGTCCACGGGGATGAAAAACTGTTTTTT; CDR3aa: CASSPVHGDEKLFF
j_gene: TRBJ1-2; abundance: -; len: 11; v_gene: TRBV20-1; d_gene: TRBD1; CDR3nt: TGCAGTGAAAGGGACAGCTATGGCTACACCTTC; CDR3aa: CSERDSYGYTF
j_gene: TRBJ2-7; abundance: -; len: 13; v_gene: TRBV28; d_gene: -; CDR3nt: TGTGCCAGCAGTTTCTTTGCGGAATACGAGCAGTACTTC; CDR3aa: CASSFFAEYEQYF
j_gene: TRBJ2-5; abundance: -; len: 15; v_gene: TRBV5-6; d_gene: TRBD1; CDR3nt: TGTGCCAGCAGTCGAACAGGGGGCGGAGGGGAGACCCAGTACTTC; CDR3aa: CASSRTGGGGETQYF
j_gene: TRBJ2-7; abundance: -; len: 14; v_gene: TRBV2; d_gene: TRBD1; CDR3nt: TGTGCCAGCAGAGTAGGACAGGGTGGGGACGAGCAGTACTTC; CDR3aa: CASRVGQGGDEQYF
j_gene: TRBJ1-2; abundance: once; len: 15; v_gene: TRBV11-2; d_gene: -; CDR3nt: TGTGCCAGCAGCCCCGTTCGAGGGAGAGACTATGGCTACACCTTC; CDR3aa: CASSPVRGRDYGYTF
j_gene: TRBJ1-1; abundance: few; len: 13; v_gene: TRBV6-1; d_gene: TRBD1; CDR3nt: TGTGCCAGCAGCTTCGACAGGGGGGCTGAAGCTTTCTTT; CDR3aa: CASSFDRGAEAFF
j_gene: TRBJ2-1; abundance: -; len: 12; v_gene: TRBV6-5; d_gene: -; CDR3nt: TGTGCCAGCAGAACAGGTTACAATGAGCAGTTCTTC; CDR3aa: CASRTGYNEQFF
j_gene: TRBJ1-2; abundance: -; len: 15; v_gene: TRBV2; d_gene: -; CDR3nt: TGTGCCAGCAGGAAGTTACAGGGACACAACTATGGCTACACCTTC; CDR3aa: CASRKLQGHNYGYTF
j_gene: TRBJ1-5; abundance: -; len: 17; v_gene: TRBV4-1; d_gene: TRBD1; CDR3nt: TGCGCCAGCAGCCAACGGTACAACAGGGGGGGGGATCAGCCCCAGCATTTT; CDR3aa: CASSQRYNRGGDQPQHF
j_gene: TRBJ1-2; abundance: -; len: 13; v_gene: TRBV7-9; d_gene: -; CDR3nt: TGTGCCAGCAGCTCCCGGGGGGCGTATGGCTACACCTTC; CDR3aa: CASSSRGAYGYTF
j_gene: TRBJ1-2; abundance: -; len: 15; v_gene: TRBV4-3; d_gene: TRBD1; CDR3nt: TGCGCCAGCAGCCAAGGACAGGGAAGGATTCAGGGCTACACCTTC; CDR3aa: CASSQGQGRIQGYTF
j_gene: TRBJ2-7; abundance: once; len: 15; v_gene: TRBV2; d_gene: TRBD1; CDR3nt: TGTGCCAGCAGTAACCCTGAGACAGGGTCCTACGAGCAGTACTTC; CDR3aa: CASSNPETGSYEQYF
j_gene: TRBJ1-1; abundance: -; len: 15; v_gene: TRBV6-6; d_gene: TRBD1; CDR3nt: TGTGCCAGCAGTAACACGGACAGGGGATTGACTGAAGCTTTCTTT; CDR3aa: CASSNTDRGLTEAFF
j_gene: TRBJ2-3; abundance: -; len: 16; v_gene: TRBV5-4; d_gene: TRBD2; CDR3nt: TGTGCCAGCAGCTTGGGTGTGGGAGGGATTACAGATACGCAGTATTTT; CDR3aa: CASSLGVGGITDTQYF
j_gene: TRBJ1-2; abundance: -; len: 12; v_gene: TRBV19; d_gene: -; CDR3nt: TGTGCTGCGGACGGGGGGATCTATGGCTACACCTTC; CDR3aa: CAADGGIYGYTF
j_gene: TRBJ2-5; abundance: once; len: 13; v_gene: TRBV28; d_gene: TRBD1; CDR3nt: TGTGCCAGCTCGGGACAGCCCCAAGAGACCCAGTACTTC; CDR3aa: CASSGQPQETQYF
j_gene: TRBJ2-1; abundance: -; len: 15; v_gene: TRBV19; d_gene: -; CDR3nt: TGTGCCAGTAGTACCTCCGGGACATATTACAATGAGCAGTTCTTC; CDR3aa: CASSTSGTYYNEQFF
j_gene: TRBJ2-5; abundance: -; len: 14; v_gene: TRBV7-2; d_gene: TRBD2; CDR3nt: TGTGCCAGCAGCTTAGTCCCTAGCGGGGAGACCCAGTACTTC; CDR3aa: CASSLVPSGETQYF
j_gene: TRBJ1-2; abundance: -; len: 13; v_gene: TRBV28; d_gene: TRBD1; CDR3nt: TGTGCCAGCAGATTACAGGGGGACTATGGCTACACCTTC; CDR3aa: CASRLQGDYGYTF
j_gene: TRBJ2-7; abundance: -; len: 15; v_gene: TRBV6-5; d_gene: -; CDR3nt: TGTGCCAGCAGTTACTTCGCGCCGGGTATATACGAGCAGTACTTC; CDR3aa: CASSYFAPGIYEQYF
j_gene: TRBJ1-1; abundance: -; len: 14; v_gene: TRBV5-4; d_gene: -; CDR3nt: TGTGCCAGCAGTTCATTACAGGGCAAGGCTGAAGCTTTCTTT; CDR3aa: CASSSLQGKAEAFF
j_gene: TRBJ1-6; abundance: -; len: 17; v_gene: TRBV28; d_gene: -; CDR3nt: TGTGCCAGCATCGTTGGGGGCTCTAGCTCCTATAATTCACCCCTCCACTTT; CDR3aa: CASIVGGSSSYNSPLHF
j_gene: TRBJ2-3; abundance: -; len: 16; v_gene: TRBV5-1; d_gene: TRBD2; CDR3nt: TGCGCCAGCAGCTTGACTAGCGGGGGGGCGGGGGATACGCAGTATTTT; CDR3aa: CASSLTSGGAGDTQYF
j_gene: TRBJ2-3; abundance: -; len: 13; v_gene: TRBV10-3; d_gene: TRBD2; CDR3nt: TGTGCCATCGGAGCGGGGCGTTCGGATACGCAGTATTTT; CDR3aa: CAIGAGRSDTQYF
j_gene: TRBJ1-1; abundance: -; len: 14; v_gene: TRBV2; d_gene: -; CDR3nt: TGTGCCATCACCGGGGGGGCGCAGTCAACTGAAGCTTTCTTT; CDR3aa: CAITGGAQSTEAFF
j_gene: TRBJ2-3; abundance: -; len: 13; v_gene: TRBV13; d_gene: -; CDR3nt: TGTGCCAGCAGCGCCGTAACTAGTTTTACGCAGTATTTT; CDR3aa: CASSAVTSFTQYF
j_gene: TRBJ2-1; abundance: -; len: 12; v_gene: TRBV10-3; d_gene: -; CDR3nt: TGTGCCATCAGTCAGGGCAACAATGAGCAGTTCTTC; CDR3aa: CAISQGNNEQFF
j_gene: TRBJ2-6; abundance: -; len: 16; v_gene: TRBV5-1; d_gene: -; CDR3nt: TGCGCCAGCAGCACTGGACCAGGGACTGGGGCCAACGTCCTGACTTTC; CDR3aa: CASSTGPGTGANVLTF
j_gene: TRBJ2-7; abundance: once; len: 15; v_gene: TRBV7-6; d_gene: -; CDR3nt: TGTGCCAGCAGCTTCGGGAGATTATACTCCTACGAGCAGTACTTC; CDR3aa: CASSFGRLYSYEQYF
j_gene: TRBJ2-7; abundance: -; len: 15; v_gene: TRBV4-1; d_gene: TRBD1; CDR3nt: TGCGCCAGCAGCCAAGACCCCGGGACAGGGTACGAGCAGTACTTC; CDR3aa: CASSQDPGTGYEQYF
j_gene: TRBJ1-1; abundance: -; len: 13; v_gene: TRBV6-1; d_gene: TRBD1; CDR3nt: TGTGCCAGCAGTGTCCGGGACAGCGCCGAAGCTTTCTTT; CDR3aa: CASSVRDSAEAFF
j_gene: TRBJ2-7; abundance: -; len: 16; v_gene: TRBV14; d_gene: TRBD1; CDR3nt: TGTGCCAGCAGCCCCCGCCCGACAGGGGTTTTCTACGAGCAGTACTTC; CDR3aa: CASSPRPTGVFYEQYF
j_gene: TRBJ2-7; abundance: -; len: 14; v_gene: TRBV12-5; d_gene: TRBD1; CDR3nt: TGTGCTAGTGGTCAGGGACAGGGGGCGCAAGAGCAGTACTTC; CDR3aa: CASGQGQGAQEQYF
j_gene: TRBJ1-4; abundance: -; len: 15; v_gene: TRBV10-2; d_gene: TRBD1; CDR3nt: TGCGCCAGCAGTCCTTCCAGGGGGGCTAATGAAAAACTGTTTTTT; CDR3aa: CASSPSRGANEKLFF
j_gene: TRBJ2-1; abundance: -; len: 14; v_gene: TRBV30; d_gene: -; CDR3nt: TGTGCCTGGGGAGGGTGGGGGAAATACGATGAGCAGTTCTTC; CDR3aa: CAWGGWGKYDEQFF
j_gene: TRBJ2-7; abundance: -; len: 12; v_gene: TRBV29-1; d_gene: -; CDR3nt: TGCAGCGTTCGCCCTTCAGACTACGAGCAGTACTTC; CDR3aa: CSVRPSDYEQYF
j_gene: TRBJ2-3; abundance: -; len: 16; v_gene: TRBV28; d_gene: TRBD2; CDR3nt: TGTGCCAGCAGTTTGGGGCGGGAGGTTCCTTTGGATACGCAGTATTTT; CDR3aa: CASSLGREVPLDTQYF
j_gene: TRBJ2-1; abundance: -; len: 14; v_gene: TRBV19; d_gene: TRBD2; CDR3nt: TGTGCTACAAGCGGGAGAGTCGCCTCCAATGAGCAGTTCTTC; CDR3aa: CATSGRVASNEQFF
j_gene: TRBJ2-2; abundance: once; len: 15; v_gene: TRBV7-6; d_gene: TRBD2; CDR3nt: TGTGCCAGCCAGACTAGCGGGAGGGTTGCCGGGGAGCTGTTTTTT; CDR3aa: CASQTSGRVAGELFF
j_gene: TRBJ2-1; abundance: -; len: 12; v_gene: TRBV9; d_gene: -; CDR3nt: TGTGCCAGCAGCACATCCACAGTCGACAAGTTCTTC; CDR3aa: CASSTSTVDKFF
j_gene: TRBJ1-6; abundance: -; len: 13; v_gene: TRBV2; d_gene: -; CDR3nt: TGTGCCAACTCACGGACAACCAATTCACCCCTCCACTTT; CDR3aa: CANSRTTNSPLHF
j_gene: TRBJ2-3; abundance: few; len: 18; v_gene: TRBV25-1; d_gene: TRBD2; CDR3nt: TGTGCCAGCAGTGAATCGTTACTAGCGGGGACTAACACAGATACGCAGTATTTT; CDR3aa: CASSESLLAGTNTDTQYF
j_gene: TRBJ2-6; abundance: few; len: 14; v_gene: TRBV10-3; d_gene: TRBD1; CDR3nt: TGTGCCATTCGGGACAGCTCTGGGGCCAACGTCCTGACTTTC; CDR3aa: CAIRDSSGANVLTF
j_gene: TRBJ2-5; abundance: -; len: 14; v_gene: TRBV4-3; d_gene: -; CDR3nt: TGCGCCAGCAGCCAAGATACAGTTTCGGAGACCCAGTACTTC; CDR3aa: CASSQDTVSETQYF
j_gene: TRBJ2-3; abundance: -; len: 15; v_gene: TRBV2; d_gene: TRBD1; CDR3nt: TGTGCCAGCAGTCCGGGACAGGGATTCACAGATACGCAGTATTTT; CDR3aa: CASSPGQGFTDTQYF
j_gene: TRBJ1-2; abundance: -; len: 14; v_gene: TRBV6-5; d_gene: -; CDR3nt: TGTGCCAGCAGTTACGAGGAGGGTGACTATGGCTACACCTTC; CDR3aa: CASSYEEGDYGYTF
j_gene: TRBJ2-7; abundance: -; len: 13; v_gene: TRBV28; d_gene: TRBD1; CDR3nt: TGTGCCAGCAGTTTAGGACAGGGCCACGAGCAGTACTTC; CDR3aa: CASSLGQGHEQYF
j_gene: TRBJ2-7; abundance: -; len: 13; v_gene: TRBV7-2; d_gene: -; CDR3nt: TGTGCCAGCAGCGGGGCTCCCTCGTACGAGCAGTACTTC; CDR3aa: CASSGAPSYEQYF
j_gene: TRBJ1-1; abundance: -; len: 15; v_gene: TRBV4-1; d_gene: TRBD1; CDR3nt: TGCGCCAGCAGCCAAGGCCGAGGACAGGGAGGCGAAGCTTTCTTT; CDR3aa: CASSQGRGQGGEAFF
j_gene: TRBJ2-1; abundance: -; len: 14; v_gene: TRBV11-2; d_gene: TRBD1; CDR3nt: TGTGCCAGCAGCTTAGACACAGGGGGCAGTGAGCAGTTCTTC; CDR3aa: CASSLDTGGSEQFF
j_gene: TRBJ1-2; abundance: -; len: 13; v_gene: TRBV28; d_gene: TRBD1; CDR3nt: TGTGCCAGCAGCTCCAGGGGGAACTATGGCTACACCTTC; CDR3aa: CASSSRGNYGYTF
j_gene: TRBJ2-1; abundance: -; len: 15; v_gene: TRBV7-7; d_gene: TRBD1; CDR3nt: TGTGCCAGCAGCCGACAGGGAGTATCCTACAATGAGCAGTTCTTC; CDR3aa: CASSRQGVSYNEQFF
j_gene: TRBJ2-3; abundance: -; len: 15; v_gene: TRBV30; d_gene: -; CDR3nt: TGTGCCTGGAGTGGCCCCTCGGTAGTAGCAGATACGCAGTATTTT; CDR3aa: CAWSGPSVVADTQYF
j_gene: TRBJ1-3; abundance: -; len: 19; v_gene: TRBV11-2; d_gene: -; CDR3nt: TGTGCCAGCAGCTCCACACAGGGTCTCGAAAGGAGCTCTGGAAACACCATATATTTT; CDR3aa: CASSSTQGLERSSGNTIYF
j_gene: TRBJ1-3; abundance: -; len: 15; v_gene: TRBV2; d_gene: TRBD1; CDR3nt: TGTGCCAGCACCCCGGGACAGGGGATCGGAAACACCATATATTTT; CDR3aa: CASTPGQGIGNTIYF
j_gene: TRBJ1-1; abundance: -; len: 15; v_gene: TRBV5-1; d_gene: TRBD1; CDR3nt: TGCGCCAGCAGCATGGGGACAGGGATGAACACTGAAGCTTTCTTT; CDR3aa: CASSMGTGMNTEAFF
j_gene: TRBJ1-4; abundance: few; len: 15; v_gene: TRBV27; d_gene: -; CDR3nt: TGTGCCAGCAGTCCCTCCCGGGGGTCTAATGAAAAACTGTTTTTT; CDR3aa: CASSPSRGSNEKLFF
j_gene: TRBJ2-3; abundance: -; len: 16; v_gene: TRBV28; d_gene: TRBD2; CDR3nt: TGTGCCAGCAGTTCAAGACTAGCGGGAGCGGAAGATACGCAGTATTTT; CDR3aa: CASSSRLAGAEDTQYF